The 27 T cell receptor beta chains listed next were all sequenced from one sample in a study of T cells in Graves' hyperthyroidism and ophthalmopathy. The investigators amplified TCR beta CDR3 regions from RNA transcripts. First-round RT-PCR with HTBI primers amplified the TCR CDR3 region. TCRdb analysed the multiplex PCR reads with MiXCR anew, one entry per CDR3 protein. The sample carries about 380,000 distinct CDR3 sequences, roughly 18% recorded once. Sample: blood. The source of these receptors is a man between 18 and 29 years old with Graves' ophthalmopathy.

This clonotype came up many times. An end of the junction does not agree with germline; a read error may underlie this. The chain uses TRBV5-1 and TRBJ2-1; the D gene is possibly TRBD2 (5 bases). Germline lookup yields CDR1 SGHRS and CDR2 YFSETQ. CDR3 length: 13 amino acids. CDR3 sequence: CASSLGGYNEQFF. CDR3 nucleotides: TGTGCCAGCAGCTTAGGAGGTTACAATGAGCAGTTCTTC.

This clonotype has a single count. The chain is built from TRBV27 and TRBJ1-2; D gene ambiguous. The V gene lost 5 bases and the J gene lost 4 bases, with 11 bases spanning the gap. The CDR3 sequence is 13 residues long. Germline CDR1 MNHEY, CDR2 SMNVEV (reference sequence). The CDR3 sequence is CASSPGSAYGYTF. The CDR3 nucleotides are TGTGCCAGCAGTCCGGGATCCGCCTATGGCTACACCTTC.

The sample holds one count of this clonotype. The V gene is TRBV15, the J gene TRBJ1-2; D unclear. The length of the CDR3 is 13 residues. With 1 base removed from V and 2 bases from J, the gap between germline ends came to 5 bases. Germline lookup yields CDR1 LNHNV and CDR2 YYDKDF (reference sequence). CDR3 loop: CATSRAGNYGYTF. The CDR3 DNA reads TGTGCCACCAGCAGAGCTGGGAACTATGGCTACACCTTC.

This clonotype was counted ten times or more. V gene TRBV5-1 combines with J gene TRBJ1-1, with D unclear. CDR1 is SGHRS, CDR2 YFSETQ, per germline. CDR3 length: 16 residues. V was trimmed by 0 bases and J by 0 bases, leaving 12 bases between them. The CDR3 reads CASSLEAVGMNTEAFF. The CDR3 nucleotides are TGCGCCAGCAGCTTGGAGGCAGTGGGTATGAACACTGAAGCTTTCTTT.

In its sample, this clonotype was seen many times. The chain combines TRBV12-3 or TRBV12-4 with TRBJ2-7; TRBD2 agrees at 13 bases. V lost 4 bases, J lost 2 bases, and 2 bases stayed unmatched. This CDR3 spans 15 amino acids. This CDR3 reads CASSSTSGGAYEQYF. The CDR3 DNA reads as TGTGCCAGCAGTTCTACTAGCGGGGGGGCCTACGAGCAGTACTTC.

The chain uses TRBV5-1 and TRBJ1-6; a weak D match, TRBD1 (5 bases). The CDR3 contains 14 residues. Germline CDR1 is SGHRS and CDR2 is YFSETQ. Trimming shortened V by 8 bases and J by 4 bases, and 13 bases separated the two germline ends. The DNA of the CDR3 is TGCGCCAGTCAAGGGGAGTCTTATAATTCACCCCTCCACTTT. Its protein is CASQGESYNSPLHF.

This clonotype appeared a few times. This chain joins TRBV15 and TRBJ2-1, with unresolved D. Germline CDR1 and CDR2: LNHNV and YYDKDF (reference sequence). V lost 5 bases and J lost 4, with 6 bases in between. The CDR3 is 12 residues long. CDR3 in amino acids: CATSGGYNEQFF. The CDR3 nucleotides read TGTGCCACCAGCGGCGGATACAATGAGCAGTTCTTC.

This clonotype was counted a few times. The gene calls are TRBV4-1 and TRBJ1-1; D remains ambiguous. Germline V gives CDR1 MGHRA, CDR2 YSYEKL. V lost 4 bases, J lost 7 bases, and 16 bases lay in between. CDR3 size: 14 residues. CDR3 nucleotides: TGCGCCAGCAGCCGAGAAGATGTGACTTTTGAAGCTTTCTTT. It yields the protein CASSREDVTFEAFF.

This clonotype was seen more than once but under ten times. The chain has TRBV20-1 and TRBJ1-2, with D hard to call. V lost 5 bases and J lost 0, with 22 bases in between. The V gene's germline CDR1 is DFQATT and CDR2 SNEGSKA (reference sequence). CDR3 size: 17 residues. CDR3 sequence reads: CSAPPELHNEPNYGYTF. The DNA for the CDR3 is TGCAGTGCTCCTCCAGAACTTCACAACGAACCTAACTATGGCTACACCTTC.

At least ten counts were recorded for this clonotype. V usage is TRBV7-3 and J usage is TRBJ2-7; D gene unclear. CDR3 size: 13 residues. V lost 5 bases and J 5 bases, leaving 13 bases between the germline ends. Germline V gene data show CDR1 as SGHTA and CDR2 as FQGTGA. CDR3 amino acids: CASSPLPDNEQYF. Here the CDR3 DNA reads TGTGCCAGCAGCCCTCTCCCGGATAACGAGCAGTACTTC.

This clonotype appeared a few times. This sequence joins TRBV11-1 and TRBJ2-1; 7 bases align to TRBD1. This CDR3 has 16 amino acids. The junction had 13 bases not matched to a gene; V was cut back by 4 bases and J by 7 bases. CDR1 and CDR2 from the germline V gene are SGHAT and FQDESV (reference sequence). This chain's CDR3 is CASSWTGTGVGNEQFF. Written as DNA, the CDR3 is TGTGCCAGCAGCTGGACGGGAACAGGGGTCGGGAATGAGCAGTTCTTC.

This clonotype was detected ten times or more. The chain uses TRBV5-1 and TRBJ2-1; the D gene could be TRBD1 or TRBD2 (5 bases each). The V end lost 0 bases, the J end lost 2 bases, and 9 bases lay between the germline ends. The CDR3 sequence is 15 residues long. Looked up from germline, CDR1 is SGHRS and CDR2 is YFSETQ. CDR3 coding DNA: TGCGCCAGCAGCTTGGGCCGGGACCCCTACAATGAGCAGTTCTTC. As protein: CASSLGRDPYNEQFF.

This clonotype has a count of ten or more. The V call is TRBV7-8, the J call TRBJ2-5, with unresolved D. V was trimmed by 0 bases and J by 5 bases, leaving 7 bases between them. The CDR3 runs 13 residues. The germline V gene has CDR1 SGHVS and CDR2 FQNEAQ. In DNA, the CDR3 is TGTGCCAGCAGCTTAGCGCGTCCTGAGACCCAGTACTTC. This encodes CASSLARPETQYF.

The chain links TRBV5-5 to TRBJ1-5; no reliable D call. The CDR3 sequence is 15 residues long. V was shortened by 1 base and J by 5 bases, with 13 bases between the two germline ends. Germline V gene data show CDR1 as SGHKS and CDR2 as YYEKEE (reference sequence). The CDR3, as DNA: TGTGCCAGCAGCTTGAATGGGGAGATTTATCAGCCCCAGCATTTT. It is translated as CASSLNGEIYQPQHF.

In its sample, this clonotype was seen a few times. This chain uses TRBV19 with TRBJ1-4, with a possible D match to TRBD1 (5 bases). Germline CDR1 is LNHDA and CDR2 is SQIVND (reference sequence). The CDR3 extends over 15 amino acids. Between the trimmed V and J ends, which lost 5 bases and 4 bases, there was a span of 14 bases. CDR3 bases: TGTGCCAGTAGTCACCGGATGCAGGGTAATGAAAAACTGTTTTTT. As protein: CASSHRMQGNEKLFF.

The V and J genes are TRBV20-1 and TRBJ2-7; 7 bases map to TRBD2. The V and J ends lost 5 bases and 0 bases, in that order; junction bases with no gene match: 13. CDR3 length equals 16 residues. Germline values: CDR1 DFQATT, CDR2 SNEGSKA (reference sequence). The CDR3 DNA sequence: TGCAGTGCTCGCGGGGGTCAAGGGAGGAGCTCCTACGAGCAGTACTTC. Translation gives CSARGGQGRSSYEQYF.

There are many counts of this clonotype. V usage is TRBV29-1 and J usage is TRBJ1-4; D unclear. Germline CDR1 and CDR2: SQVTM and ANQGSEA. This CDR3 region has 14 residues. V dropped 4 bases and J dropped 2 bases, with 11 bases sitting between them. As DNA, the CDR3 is TGCAGCGTTGGGGTGGGCATCACTAATGAAAAACTGTTTTTT. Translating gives CSVGVGITNEKLFF.

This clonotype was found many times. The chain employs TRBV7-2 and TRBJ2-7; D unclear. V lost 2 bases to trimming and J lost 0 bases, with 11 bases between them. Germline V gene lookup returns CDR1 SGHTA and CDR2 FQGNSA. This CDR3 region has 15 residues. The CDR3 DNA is TGTGCCAGCAGCTTATTCCACACGAGCTCCTACGAGCAGTACTTC. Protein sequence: CASSLFHTSSYEQYF.

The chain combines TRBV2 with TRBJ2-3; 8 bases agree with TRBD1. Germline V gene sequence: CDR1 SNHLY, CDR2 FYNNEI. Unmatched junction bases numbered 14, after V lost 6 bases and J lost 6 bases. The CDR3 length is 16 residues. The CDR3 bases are TGTGCCAGCAGCGCCCACCGGGACAGGTTCAGGGATACGCAGTATTTT. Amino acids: CASSAHRDRFRDTQYF.

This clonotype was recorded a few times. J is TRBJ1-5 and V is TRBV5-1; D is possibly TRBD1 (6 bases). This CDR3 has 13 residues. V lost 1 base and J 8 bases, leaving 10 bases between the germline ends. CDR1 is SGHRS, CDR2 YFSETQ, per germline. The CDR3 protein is CASSLTGKEPQHF. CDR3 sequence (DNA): TGCGCCAGCAGCTTGACAGGGAAGGAGCCCCAGCATTTT.

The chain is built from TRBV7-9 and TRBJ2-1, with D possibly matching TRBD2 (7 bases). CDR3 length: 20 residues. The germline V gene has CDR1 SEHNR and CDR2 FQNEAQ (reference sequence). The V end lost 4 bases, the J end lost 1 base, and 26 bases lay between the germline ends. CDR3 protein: CASSWGQGEGGARSYNEQFF. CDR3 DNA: TGTGCCAGCAGCTGGGGCCAAGGGGAAGGGGGGGCAAGATCCTACAATGAGCAGTTCTTC.

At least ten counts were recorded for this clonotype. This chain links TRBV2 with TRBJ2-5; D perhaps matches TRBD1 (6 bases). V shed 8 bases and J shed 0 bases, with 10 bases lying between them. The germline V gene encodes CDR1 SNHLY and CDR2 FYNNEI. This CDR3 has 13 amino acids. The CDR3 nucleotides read TGTGCCAGCGGTCGGGACAACCAAGAGACCCAGTACTTC. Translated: CASGRDNQETQYF.

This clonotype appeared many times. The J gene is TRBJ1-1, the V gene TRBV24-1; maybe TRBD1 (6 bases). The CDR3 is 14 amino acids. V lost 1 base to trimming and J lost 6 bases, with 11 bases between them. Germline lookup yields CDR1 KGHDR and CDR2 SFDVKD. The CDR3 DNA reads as TGTGCCACCAGTGATTTTGGGGAGGGGGCTGAAGCTTTCTTT. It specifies CATSDFGEGAEAFF.

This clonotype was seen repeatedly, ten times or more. The CDR3 loop is CASSLGTAASDTQYF. In DNA, the CDR3 is TGTGCCAGCAGCCTAGGGACAGCAGCTTCAGATACGCAGTATTTT. This rearrangement joins TRBV5-5 to TRBJ2-3; 7 bases line up with TRBD1. This CDR3 spans 15 amino acids. CDR1 and CDR2 from the germline V gene are SGHKS and YYEKEE (reference sequence). J gave up 4 bases and V 4 bases, and 9 bases lay outside the gene matches.

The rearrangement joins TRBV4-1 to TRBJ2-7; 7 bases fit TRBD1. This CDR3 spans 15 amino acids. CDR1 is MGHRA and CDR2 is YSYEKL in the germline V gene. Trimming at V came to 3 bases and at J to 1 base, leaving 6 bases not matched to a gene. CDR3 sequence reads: CASSQKQGKSYEQYF. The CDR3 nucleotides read TGCGCCAGCAGCCAGAAACAGGGGAAATCCTACGAGCAGTACTTC.

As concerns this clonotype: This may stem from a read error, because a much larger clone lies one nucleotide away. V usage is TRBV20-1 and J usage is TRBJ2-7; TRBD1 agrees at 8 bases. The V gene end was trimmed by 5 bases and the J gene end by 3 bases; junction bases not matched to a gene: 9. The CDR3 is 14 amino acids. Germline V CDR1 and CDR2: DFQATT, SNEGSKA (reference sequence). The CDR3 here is CSAPWTGRDYEQYF. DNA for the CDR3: TGCAGTGCTCCTTGGACAGGGCGAGACTACGAGCAGTACTTC.

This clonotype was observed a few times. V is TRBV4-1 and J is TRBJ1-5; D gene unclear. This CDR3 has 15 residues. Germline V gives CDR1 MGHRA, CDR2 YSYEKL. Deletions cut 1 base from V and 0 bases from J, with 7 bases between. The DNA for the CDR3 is TGCGCCAGCAGCCAAGGGACGAATAGCAATCAGCCCCAGCATTTT. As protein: CASSQGTNSNQPQHF.